Sequencing of this T cell receptor (beta chain) was carried out in a study of memory CD8 T cells in hepatitis C reinfection. Germline-derived CDR1 and CDR2 are SSHAT and FNYEAQ (reference sequence). The length of the CDR3 is 15 residues. Time point here: pre-reinfection, 55 to 20 weeks before reinfection detection. The sorted cells went straight to TCR sequencing with no prior in vitro expansion. Assay: immunoSEQ multiplex PCR; the TCRdb copy retains only in-frame clones and omits some. The repertoire consists of approximately 52,000 clones, with nearly 90% occurring once and the leading ten covering around 1%. Turning to this clone: One end of the junction varies from germline; a read error may be responsible.

The TCR comes from a man between 18 and 35 years old with hepatitis C virus infection. The chain combines TRBV7-7 with TRBJ1-5; 9 positions agree with TRBD1. Sequences were obtained from naive CD8+ T cells sorted from blood. CDR3 amino acids: CASTDRTGVDQPQHF. DNA of the CDR3: TGTGCTAGCACAGACCGGACAGGGGTCGATCAGCCCCAGCATTTT.